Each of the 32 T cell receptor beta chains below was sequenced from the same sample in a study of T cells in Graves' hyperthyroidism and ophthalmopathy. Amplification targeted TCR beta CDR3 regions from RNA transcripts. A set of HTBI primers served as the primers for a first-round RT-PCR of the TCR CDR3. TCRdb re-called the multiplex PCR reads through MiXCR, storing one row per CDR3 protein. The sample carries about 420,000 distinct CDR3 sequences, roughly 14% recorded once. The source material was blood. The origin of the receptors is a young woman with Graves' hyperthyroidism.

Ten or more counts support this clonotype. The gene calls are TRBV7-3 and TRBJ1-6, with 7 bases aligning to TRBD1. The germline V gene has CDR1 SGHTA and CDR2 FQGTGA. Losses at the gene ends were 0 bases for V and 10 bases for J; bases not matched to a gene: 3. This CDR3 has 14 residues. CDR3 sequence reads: CASSLTGTESPLHF. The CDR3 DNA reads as TGTGCCAGCAGCTTAACGGGGACAGAGTCACCCCTCCACTTT.

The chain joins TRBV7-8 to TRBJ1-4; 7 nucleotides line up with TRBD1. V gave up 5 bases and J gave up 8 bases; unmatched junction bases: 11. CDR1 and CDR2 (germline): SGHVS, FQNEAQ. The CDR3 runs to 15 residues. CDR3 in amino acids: CASSPGGGLREKLFF. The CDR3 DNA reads TGTGCCAGCAGCCCGGGAGGGGGCTTACGGGAAAAACTGTTTTTT.

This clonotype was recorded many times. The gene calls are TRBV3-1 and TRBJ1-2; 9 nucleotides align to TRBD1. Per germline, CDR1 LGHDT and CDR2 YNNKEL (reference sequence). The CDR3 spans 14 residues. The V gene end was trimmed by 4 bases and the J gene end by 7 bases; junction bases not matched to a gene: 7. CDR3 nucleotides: TGTGCCAGCAGCCCAGGACAGGGGCGCAGTGGCTACACCTTC. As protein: CASSPGQGRSGYTF.

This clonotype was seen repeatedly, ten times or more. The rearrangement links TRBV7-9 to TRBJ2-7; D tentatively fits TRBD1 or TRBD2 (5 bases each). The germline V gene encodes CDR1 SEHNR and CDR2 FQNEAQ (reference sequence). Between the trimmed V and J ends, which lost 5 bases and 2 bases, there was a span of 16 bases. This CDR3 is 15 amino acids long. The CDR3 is CASSPLRGRTYEQYF. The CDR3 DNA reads TGTGCCAGCAGCCCTCTGAGGGGACGAACCTACGAGCAGTACTTC.

The CDR3 loop is CASSEAWANMNTEAFF. DNA of the CDR3: TGTGCCAGCAGTGAGGCTTGGGCGAACATGAACACTGAAGCTTTCTTT. The chain carries TRBV2 and TRBJ1-1; no clear D gene. CDR1 is SNHLY and CDR2 is FYNNEI in the germline V gene. This CDR3 region has 16 residues. With 3 bases removed from V and 0 bases from J, the gap between germline ends came to 14 bases. Using reference TRBV2 and TRBJ1-1 for the parts outside the CDR3, the full variable domain is EPEVTQTPSHQVTQMGQEVILRCVPISNHLYFYWYRQILGQKVEFLVSFYNNEISEKSEIFDDQFSVERPDGSNFTLKIRSTKLEDSAMYFCASSEAWANMNTEAFFGQGTRLTVV.

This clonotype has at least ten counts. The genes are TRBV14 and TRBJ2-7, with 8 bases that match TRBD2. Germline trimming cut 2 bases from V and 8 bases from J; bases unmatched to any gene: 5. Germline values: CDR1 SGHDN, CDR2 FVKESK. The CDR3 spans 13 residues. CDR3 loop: CASSQWERGQQYF. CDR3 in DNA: TGTGCCAGCAGCCAATGGGAGCGGGGGCAGCAGTACTTC.

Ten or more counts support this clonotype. CDR3 region: CATSEPRGTEQYF. The CDR3 nucleotides are TGTGCCACCAGCGAACCCCGAGGGACCGAGCAGTACTTC. The chain joins TRBV15 to TRBJ2-7; D tentatively reads TRBD1 or TRBD2 (5 bases each). Germline CDR1 LNHNV, CDR2 YYDKDF (reference sequence). The germline V and J ends were trimmed by 5 bases and 6 bases, with 14 bases remaining between them. The CDR3 is made up of 13 amino acids.

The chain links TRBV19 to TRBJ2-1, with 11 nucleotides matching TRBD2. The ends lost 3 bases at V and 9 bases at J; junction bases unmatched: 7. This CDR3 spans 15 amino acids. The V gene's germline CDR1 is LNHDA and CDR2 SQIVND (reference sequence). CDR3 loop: CASSIRLAGGSEQFF. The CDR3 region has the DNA TGTGCCAGTAGTATCCGTCTAGCGGGAGGAAGTGAGCAGTTCTTC. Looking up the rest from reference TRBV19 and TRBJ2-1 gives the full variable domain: DGGITQSPKYLFRKEGQNVTLSCEQNLNHDAMYWYRQDPGQGLRLIYYSQIVNDFQKGDIAEGYSVSREKKESFPLTVTSAQKNPTAFYLCASSIRLAGGSEQFFGPGTRLTVL.

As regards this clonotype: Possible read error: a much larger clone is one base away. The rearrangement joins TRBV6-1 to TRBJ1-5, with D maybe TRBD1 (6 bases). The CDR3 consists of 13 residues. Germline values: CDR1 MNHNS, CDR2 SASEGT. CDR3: CATTQGLGQPLHF. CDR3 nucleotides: TGTGCCACCACACAGGGTCTGGGTCAGCCCCTGCATTTT.

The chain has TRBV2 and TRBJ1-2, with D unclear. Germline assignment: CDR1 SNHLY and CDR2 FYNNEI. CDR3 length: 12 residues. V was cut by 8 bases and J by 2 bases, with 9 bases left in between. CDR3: CASLRGNYGYTF. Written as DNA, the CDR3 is TGTGCCAGCTTAAGAGGCAACTATGGCTACACCTTC.

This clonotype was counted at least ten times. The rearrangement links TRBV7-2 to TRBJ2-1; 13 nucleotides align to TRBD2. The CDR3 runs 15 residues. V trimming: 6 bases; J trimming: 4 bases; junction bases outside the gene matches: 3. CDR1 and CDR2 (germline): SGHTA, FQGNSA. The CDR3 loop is CASSTSGGAYNEQFF. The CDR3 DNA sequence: TGTGCCAGCAGTACTAGCGGGGGGGCGTACAATGAGCAGTTCTTC. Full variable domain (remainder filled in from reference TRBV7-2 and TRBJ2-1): GAGVSQSPSNKVTEKGKDVELRCDPISGHTALYWYRQSLGQGLEFLIYFQGNSAPDKSGLPSDRFSAERTGGSVSTLTIQRTQQEDSAVYLCASSTSGGAYNEQFFGPGTRLTVL.

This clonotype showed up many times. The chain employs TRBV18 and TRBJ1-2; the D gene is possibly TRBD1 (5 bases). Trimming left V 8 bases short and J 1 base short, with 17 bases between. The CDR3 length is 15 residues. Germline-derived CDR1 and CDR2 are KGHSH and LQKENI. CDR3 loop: CASRGAGALNYGYTF. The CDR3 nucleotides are TGTGCCAGCCGTGGGGCAGGCGCGCTTAACTATGGCTACACCTTC.

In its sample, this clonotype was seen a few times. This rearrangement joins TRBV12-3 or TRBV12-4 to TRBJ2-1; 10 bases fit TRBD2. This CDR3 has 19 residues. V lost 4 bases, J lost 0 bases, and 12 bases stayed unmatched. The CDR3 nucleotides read TGTGCCAGCAGTTCCGTCTCGTCTAGCGGGGGCCCCTCCTACAATGAGCAGTTCTTC. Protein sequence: CASSSVSSSGGPSYNEQFF.

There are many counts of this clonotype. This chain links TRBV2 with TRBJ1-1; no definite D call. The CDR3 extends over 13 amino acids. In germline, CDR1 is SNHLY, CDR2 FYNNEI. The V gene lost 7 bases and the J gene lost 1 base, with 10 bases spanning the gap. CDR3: CASIGRANTEAFF. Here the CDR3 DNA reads TGTGCCAGCATAGGGCGGGCGAACACTGAAGCTTTCTTT. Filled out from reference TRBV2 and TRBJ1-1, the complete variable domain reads EPEVTQTPSHQVTQMGQEVILRCVPISNHLYFYWYRQILGQKVEFLVSFYNNEISEKSEIFDDQFSVERPDGSNFTLKIRSTKLEDSAMYFCASIGRANTEAFFGQGTRLTVV.

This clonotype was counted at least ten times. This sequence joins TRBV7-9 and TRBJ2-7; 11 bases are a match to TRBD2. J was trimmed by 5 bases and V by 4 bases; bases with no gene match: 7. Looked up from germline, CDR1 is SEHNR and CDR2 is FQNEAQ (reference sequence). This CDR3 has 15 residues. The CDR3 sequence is CASSSQLAGEDEQYF. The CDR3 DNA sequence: TGTGCCAGCAGCTCCCAACTAGCGGGAGAGGACGAGCAGTACTTC.

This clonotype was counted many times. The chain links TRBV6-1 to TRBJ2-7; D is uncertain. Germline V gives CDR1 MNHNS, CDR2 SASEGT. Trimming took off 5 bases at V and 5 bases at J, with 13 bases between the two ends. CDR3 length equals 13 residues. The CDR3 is CASSSPSGNEQYF. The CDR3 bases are TGTGCCAGCAGTTCCCCCTCTGGGAACGAGCAGTACTTC.

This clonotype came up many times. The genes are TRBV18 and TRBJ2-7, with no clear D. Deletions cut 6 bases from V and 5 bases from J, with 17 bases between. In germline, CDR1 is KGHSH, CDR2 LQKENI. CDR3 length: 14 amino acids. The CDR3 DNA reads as TGTGCCAGCTCCCTAAGCCAGGCTGTCCACGAGCAGTACTTC. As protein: CASSLSQAVHEQYF.

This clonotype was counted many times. CDR3 in amino acids: CSTSPGGNTYEQYF. DNA of the CDR3: TGCAGTACTTCCCCCGGGGGTAACACCTACGAGCAGTACTTC. J is TRBJ2-7 and V is TRBV20-1, with a possible D match to TRBD2 (6 bases). Trimming pared 8 bases from V and 2 bases from J, leaving 19 bases between. The CDR3 loop spans 14 amino acids. From germline, CDR1 is DFQATT and CDR2 SNEGSKA (reference sequence).

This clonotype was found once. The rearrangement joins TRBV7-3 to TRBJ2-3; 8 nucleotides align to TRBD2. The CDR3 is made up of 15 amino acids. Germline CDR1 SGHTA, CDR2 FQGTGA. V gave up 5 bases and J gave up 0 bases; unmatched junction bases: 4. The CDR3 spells CASSTSGTSTDTQYF. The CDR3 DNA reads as TGTGCCAGCAGCACTAGCGGAACTAGCACAGATACGCAGTATTTT.

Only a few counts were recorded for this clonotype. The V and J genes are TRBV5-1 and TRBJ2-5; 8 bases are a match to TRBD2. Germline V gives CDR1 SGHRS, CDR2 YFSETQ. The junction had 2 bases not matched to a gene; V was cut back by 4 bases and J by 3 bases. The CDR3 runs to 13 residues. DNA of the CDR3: TGCGCCAGCAGCACACTAGCGGAAGAGACCCAGTACTTC. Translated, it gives CASSTLAEETQYF.

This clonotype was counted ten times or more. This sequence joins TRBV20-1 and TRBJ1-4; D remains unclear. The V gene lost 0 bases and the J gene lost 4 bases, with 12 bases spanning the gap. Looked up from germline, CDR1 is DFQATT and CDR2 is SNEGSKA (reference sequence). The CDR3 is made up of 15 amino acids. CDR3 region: CSARDKGRSNEKLFF. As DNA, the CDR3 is TGCAGTGCTAGAGATAAAGGCAGGAGTAATGAAAAACTGTTTTTT.

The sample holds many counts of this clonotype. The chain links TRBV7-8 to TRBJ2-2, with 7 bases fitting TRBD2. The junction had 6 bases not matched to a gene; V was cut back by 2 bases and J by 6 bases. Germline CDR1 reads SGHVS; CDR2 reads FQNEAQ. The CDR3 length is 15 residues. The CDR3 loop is CASSLSRELSGELFF. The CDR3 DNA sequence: TGTGCCAGCAGCTTATCGCGGGAGTTATCCGGGGAGCTGTTTTTT.

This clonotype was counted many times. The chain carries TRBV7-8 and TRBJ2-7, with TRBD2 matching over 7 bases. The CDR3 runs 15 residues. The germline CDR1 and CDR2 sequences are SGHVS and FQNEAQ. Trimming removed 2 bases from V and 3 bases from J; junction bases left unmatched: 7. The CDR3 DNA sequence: TGTGCCAGCAGCTTACAACCCGGGACTATCTACGAGCAGTACTTC. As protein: CASSLQPGTIYEQYF.

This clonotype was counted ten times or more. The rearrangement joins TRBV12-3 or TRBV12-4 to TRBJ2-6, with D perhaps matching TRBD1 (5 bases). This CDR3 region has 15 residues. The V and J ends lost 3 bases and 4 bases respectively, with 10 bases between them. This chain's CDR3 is CASSFQGAGANVLTF. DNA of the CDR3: TGTGCCAGCAGTTTTCAGGGCGCCGGGGCCAACGTCCTGACTTTC.

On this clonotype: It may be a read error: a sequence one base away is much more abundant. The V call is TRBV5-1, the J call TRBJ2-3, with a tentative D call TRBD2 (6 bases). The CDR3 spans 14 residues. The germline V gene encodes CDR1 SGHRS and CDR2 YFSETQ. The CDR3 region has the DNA TGCGCCGGCAGCTTGGCGGGGCTCACAGATACGCAGTATTTT. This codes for CAGSLAGLTDTQYF.

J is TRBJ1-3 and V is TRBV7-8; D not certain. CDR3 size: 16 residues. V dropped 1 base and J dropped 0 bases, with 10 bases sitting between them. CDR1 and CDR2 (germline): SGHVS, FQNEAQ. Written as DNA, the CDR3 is TGTGCCAGCAGCTTAGATCGCCCTAGCTCTGGAAACACCATATATTTT. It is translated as CASSLDRPSSGNTIYF.

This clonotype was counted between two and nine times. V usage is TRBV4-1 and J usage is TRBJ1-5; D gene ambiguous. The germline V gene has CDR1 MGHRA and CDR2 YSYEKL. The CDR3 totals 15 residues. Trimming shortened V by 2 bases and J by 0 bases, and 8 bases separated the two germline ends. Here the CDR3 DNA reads TGCGCCAGCAGCCAAACCCGGTATAGCAATCAGCCCCAGCATTTT. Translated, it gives CASSQTRYSNQPQHF.

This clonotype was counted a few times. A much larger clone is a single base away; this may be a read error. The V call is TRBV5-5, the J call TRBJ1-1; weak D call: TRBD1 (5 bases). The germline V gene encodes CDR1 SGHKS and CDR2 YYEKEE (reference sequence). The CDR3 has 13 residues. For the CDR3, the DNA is TGTGCCAGCAGCGCGGCAGGGATGACTGAAGCTTCCTTT. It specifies CASSAAGMTEASF.

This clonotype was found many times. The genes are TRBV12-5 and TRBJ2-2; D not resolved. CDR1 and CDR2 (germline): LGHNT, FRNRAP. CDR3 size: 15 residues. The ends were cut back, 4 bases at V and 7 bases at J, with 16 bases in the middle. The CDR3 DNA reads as TGTGCTAGTGGTTCTCCCCCTCAGCCGGGCGGGGAGCTGTTTTTT. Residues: CASGSPPQPGGELFF.

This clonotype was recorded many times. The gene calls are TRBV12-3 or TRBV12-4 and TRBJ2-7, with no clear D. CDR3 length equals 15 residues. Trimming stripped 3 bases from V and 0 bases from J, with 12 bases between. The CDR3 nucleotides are TGTGCCAGCAGTTTGTACCTAAGGAGCTCCTACGAGCAGTACTTC. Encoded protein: CASSLYLRSSYEQYF.

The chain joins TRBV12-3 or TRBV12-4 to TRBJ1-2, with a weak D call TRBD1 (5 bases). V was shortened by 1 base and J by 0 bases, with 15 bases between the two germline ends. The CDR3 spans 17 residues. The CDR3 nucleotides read TGTGCCAGCAGTTTAGGGGGCGGGGACGGAGCTAACTATGGCTACACCTTC. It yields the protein CASSLGGGDGANYGYTF.

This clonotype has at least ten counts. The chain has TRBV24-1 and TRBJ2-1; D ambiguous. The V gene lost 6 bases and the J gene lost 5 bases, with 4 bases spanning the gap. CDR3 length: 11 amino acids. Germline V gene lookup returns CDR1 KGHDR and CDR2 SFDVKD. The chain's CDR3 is CATSFHNEQFF. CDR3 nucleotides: TGTGCCACCAGTTTCCACAATGAGCAGTTCTTC.